These T cell receptor beta chains were read from a single sample in a study of spatial heterogeneity in lung cancer. TCRdb redid the calling of the 5' RACE reads with MiXCR, one entry per CDR3 protein. The sample has fewer than 45,000 distinct CDR3 sequences, 6.5% to 9% seen once. The sequenced sample was PBMCs, obtained at surgery. Receptor source: a female donor with early-stage non-small cell lung cancer. Both conserved end residues are part of each CDR3. The D gene is left open where the match is weak. Some rows have no size entry. The others give once, few or many, or a class for an expanded clone.

TRBV27,-,medium-sized,TRBJ2-7,TGTGCCAGCAGTGCCCGAACCCCTTCTGTGGGGGCCTACGAGCAGTACTTC,CASSARTPSVGAYEQYF
TRBV9,TRBD2,few,TRBJ2-3,TGTGCCAGCAGCCCTCGGACTAGCGGAGCCACAGATACGCAGTATTTT,CASSPRTSGATDTQYF
TRBV7-8,TRBD2,few,TRBJ2-1,TGTGCCAGCAGCCTCCCGGGGGGTACCGGGGGTTACAATGAGCAGTTCTTC,CASSLPGGTGGYNEQFF
TRBV20-1,-,-,TRBJ2-5,TGCAGTGTTGGGGGGTCCGGAGAGACCCAGTACTTC,CSVGGSGETQYF
TRBV28,-,many,TRBJ1-5,TGTGCCAGCAGTTTAAAGGGTCAGCCCCAGCATTTT,CASSLKGQPQHF
TRBV2,-,many,TRBJ2-7,TGTGCCAGCAGTGCTATGAGGTACGAGCAGTACTTC,CASSAMRYEQYF
TRBV5-1,TRBD2,many,TRBJ2-3,TGCGCCAGCAGCCCCAGGACTAGCGGGAGTGGTGCAGATACGCAGTATTTT,CASSPRTSGSGADTQYF
TRBV20-1,TRBD1,few,TRBJ1-1,TGCAGTGCTAGCGGAGGGACAGGGGGAATCCCTGAAGCTTTCTTT,CSASGGTGGIPEAFF
TRBV11-2,-,many,TRBJ2-7,TGTGCCAGCAGCTTGTACAGGGTTGGCTACGAGCAGTACTTC,CASSLYRVGYEQYF
TRBV18,-,many,TRBJ2-7,TGTGCCAGCTCACCGACTCCCCGAGACTACGAGCAGTACTTC,CASSPTPRDYEQYF
TRBV12-3/TRBV12-4,-,many,TRBJ2-1,TGTGCCAGCAGTTTTTCCGGGGCCCGGGGGCAGTTCTTC,CASSFSGARGQFF
TRBV7-9,-,many,TRBJ1-4,TGTGCCAGCAGCTTATTTACGGGGGTCACTGAAAAACTGTTTTTT,CASSLFTGVTEKLFF
TRBV11-2,-,many,TRBJ2-5,TGTGCCAGCAGCTTAGATCCCGCGGAGACCCAGTACTTC,CASSLDPAETQYF
TRBV20-1,TRBD2,few,TRBJ2-3,TGCAGTGCTAGAGGCGGGACTAGCGGGGGTGGCACAGATACGCAGTATTTT,CSARGGTSGGGTDTQYF
TRBV2,-,-,TRBJ2-2,TGTGCCAGCAGTGATGTAAGGGTAGTAAACACCGGGGAGCTGTTTTTT,CASSDVRVVNTGELFF
TRBV6-1,-,many,TRBJ1-1,TGTGCCAGCATGCTCCTGACAGGAACTAACACTGAAGCTTTCTTT,CASMLLTGTNTEAFF
TRBV7-9,TRBD2,many,TRBJ2-2,TGTGCCAGCACCAGTAGCGGGGGATTTTCCGGGGAGCTGTTTTTT,CASTSSGGFSGELFF
TRBV20-1,TRBD2,few,TRBJ2-7,TGCAGTGCCAGCGGGGTTAGCGGGAGGTCCGAGCAGTACTTC,CSASGVSGRSEQYF
TRBV11-1,TRBD2,many,TRBJ2-1,TGTGCCAGCAGCAACAGACTAGCGGGATCATACAATGAGCAGTTCTTC,CASSNRLAGSYNEQFF
TRBV3-1,TRBD1,few,TRBJ1-4,TGTGCCAGCAGCTTTCCGGGACAGGGTCATGAAAAACTGTTTTTT,CASSFPGQGHEKLFF
TRBV11-2,TRBD1,few,TRBJ1-2,TGTGCCAGCAGCTTGACCGGGACAGGGAATGTCTATGGCTACACCTTC,CASSLTGTGNVYGYTF
TRBV12-3/TRBV12-4,-,many,TRBJ1-5,TGTGCCAGCAGCCCTCAGACTCTTAGCAATCAGCCCCAGCATTTT,CASSPQTLSNQPQHF
TRBV10-3,-,many,TRBJ2-5,TGTGCCATCAGGGACAGTCGAGGATCAGAGACCCAGTACTTC,CAIRDSRGSETQYF
TRBV30,-,many,TRBJ1-5,TGTGCCTGGAGTGACCTTTCGGGGCTCGACCAGCCCCAGCATTTT,CAWSDLSGLDQPQHF
TRBV5-1,-,many,TRBJ2-2,TGCGCCAGCAGCCCGGGGACTCCCTCCACCGGGGAGCTGTTTTTT,CASSPGTPSTGELFF
TRBV11-2,-,many,TRBJ2-3,TGTGCCAGCAGCTTAGGACGTCTAGCGTCGCGGCGCCGCACAGATACGCAGTATTTT,CASSLGRLASRRRTDTQYF
TRBV6-2/TRBV6-3,TRBD2,many,TRBJ2-1,TGTGCCAGCAGTTACCCGTCGGGGGGAGCGGGCCATATGAATGAGCAGTTCTTC,CASSYPSGGAGHMNEQFF
TRBV24-1,TRBD2,many,TRBJ2-1,TGTGCCACCAGTGATTTGCTAGCGGGAGCCAATGAGCAGTTCTTC,CATSDLLAGANEQFF
TRBV30,-,many,TRBJ2-5,TGTGCCTGCTCTCGGGGTAGCGGACAAGAGACCCAGTACTTC,CACSRGSGQETQYF
TRBV11-2,TRBD2,many,TRBJ2-1,TGTGCCAGCAGCCCAAGCGGGGGGAATGCTTACAATGAGCAGTTCTTC,CASSPSGGNAYNEQFF
TRBV7-9,-,many,TRBJ2-3,TGTGCCAGCAGCAAAATAGACAGAAAAGATACGCAGTATTTT,CASSKIDRKDTQYF
TRBV7-6,TRBD1,many,TRBJ1-1,TGTGCCAGCAGCCATGAGGGGGCGGAAGCTTTCTTT,CASSHEGAEAFF
TRBV6-2/TRBV6-3,-,few,TRBJ2-5,TGTGCCAGCAGTTACTCGAGGCTGTACCAAGAGACCCAGTACTTC,CASSYSRLYQETQYF
TRBV2,-,many,TRBJ2-2,TGTGCCAGCTCCGGACGAGGCGGGGAGCTGTTTTTT,CASSGRGGELFF
TRBV5-1,-,many,TRBJ2-7,TGCGCCAGCAGCCGTGAGGGACTCTACGAGCAGTACTTC,CASSREGLYEQYF
TRBV27,TRBD1,medium-sized,TRBJ2-7,TGTGCCAGCAGTTTACAACTACCCCTACAGGGGGCCTACGAGCAGTACTTC,CASSLQLPLQGAYEQYF
TRBV4-3,-,many,TRBJ1-6,TGCGCCAGCAGCCAAGAGTTGGACGGGGATCTCTATAATTCACCCCTCCACTTT,CASSQELDGDLYNSPLHF
TRBV2,-,few,TRBJ1-5,TGTGCCAGCAGGAGAGGAGACTATAGCAATCAGCCCCAGCATTTT,CASRRGDYSNQPQHF
TRBV12-3/TRBV12-4,-,many,TRBJ1-5,TGTGCCAGCAGTCAAGAACGGACCCGACCCGGTCAGCCCCAGCATTTT,CASSQERTRPGQPQHF
TRBV3-1,-,many,TRBJ1-1,TGTGCCAGCAGCCAATCCGGGGAAGCTTTCTTT,CASSQSGEAFF
TRBV6-5,TRBD2,many,TRBJ2-1,TGTGCCAGCAGTTATTCTCCTAGCGGGAGGGGTGAGCAGTTCTTC,CASSYSPSGRGEQFF
TRBV7-9,-,many,TRBJ2-5,TGTGCCAGCAGCCTACAAGAGACCCAGTACTTC,CASSLQETQYF
TRBV21-1,-,few,TRBJ2-7,TGTGCCAGCAGCTACAGGGAGGGTTCCTACGAGCAGTACTTC,CASSYREGSYEQYF